The 13 T cell receptor beta chains listed next were all sequenced from one sample in a study of CD8 T cells in ankylosing spondylitis (dated by TCRdb to about 2017). Receptor libraries were prepared by 5' RACE. This sample was sequenced with an Illumina HiSeq 2500. TCRdb handled the public reads itself, with Q25 trimming in fastp and clone calling in MiXCR, and kept productive beta chains. Rows with a matching CDR3 protein are joined into one entry that keeps the most common DNA and genes. For this sample the table gives 250,000 to 400,000 distinct CDR3 sequences, of which around a tenth were detected only once. 9.1% of the sample rests with the top ten. The sequencing sample was made of blood, either unsorted or a sorted T cell fraction (not recorded which). These TCRs come from a female donor with ankylosing spondylitis or in good health (not recorded which).

Turning to this clonotype: One base away lies a much larger clone, so this may be a sequencing read error. Likely a read error: the CDR3 ends without its conserved phenylalanine or tryptophan. V is TRBV20-1 and J is TRBJ2-1; TRBD2 agrees at 13 bases. CDR1 is DFQATT, CDR2 SNEGSKA, per germline (reference sequence). The CDR3 covers 14 residues. J lost 4 bases, V lost 5 bases, and 2 bases had no gene match. The CDR3 DNA follows: TGCAGTGCTGGACTAGCGGGGGCTTACAATGAGCAGTTCTTA. Its protein is CSAGLAGAYNEQFL.

The chain employs TRBV7-9 and TRBJ1-5; D is unclear. This CDR3 spans 15 amino acids. Germline V gene data show CDR1 as SEHNR and CDR2 as FQNEAQ (reference sequence). Trimming stripped 5 bases from V and 4 bases from J, with 15 bases between. The CDR3: CASSPPGVSNQPQHF. The DNA of the CDR3 is TGTGCCAGCAGCCCCCCCGGGGTATCTAATCAGCCCCAGCATTTT.

This clonotype was seen a handful of times. The chain is built from TRBV6-2 or TRBV6-3 and TRBJ2-5; TRBD1 aligns across 9 bases. This CDR3 is 18 amino acids long. The J segment lost 5 bases and the V segment lost 6 bases, leaving 19 bases of the junction unmatched. CDR1 and CDR2 (germline): MNHEY, SVGEGT. CDR3 amino acids: CASSRYPRMDRGRETQYF. In nucleotides, the CDR3 is TGTGCCAGCAGCCGATACCCCCGGATGGACAGGGGCAGGGAGACCCAGTACTTC.

This clonotype was counted ten times or more. This chain links TRBV20-1 with TRBJ1-4, with D possibly matching TRBD1 (5 bases). Germline lookup yields CDR1 DFQATT and CDR2 SNEGSKA (reference sequence). Trimming pared 6 bases from V and 7 bases from J, leaving 18 bases between. This CDR3 has 14 amino acids. The CDR3, as DNA: TGCAGTGCCTCACGGAGGGGCAGATTTGAAAAACTGTTTTTT. It is translated as CSASRRGRFEKLFF.

This clonotype was recorded many times. The chain combines TRBV9 with TRBJ1-1; no clear D gene. CDR3 length: 15 amino acids. Trimming shortened V by 4 bases and J by 2 bases, and 15 bases separated the two germline ends. Germline V gives CDR1 SGDLS, CDR2 YYNGEE. The CDR3, as DNA: TGTGCCAGCAGCCCCCCGAGGCAACTAAACACTGAAGCTTTCTTT. It encodes CASSPPRQLNTEAFF.

This clonotype showed up many times. V usage is TRBV5-1 and J usage is TRBJ2-7; tentatively, D is TRBD2 (5 bases). The CDR3 is 13 residues long. Germline-derived CDR1 and CDR2 are SGHRS and YFSETQ. The V end was cut by 0 bases, the J end by 5 bases, with 9 bases between. This chain's CDR3 is CASSLDGIDEQYF. The CDR3 region has the DNA TGCGCCAGCAGCTTGGACGGGATCGACGAGCAGTACTTC.

This clonotype was counted ten times or more. This rearrangement joins TRBV7-9 to TRBJ2-3, with TRBD2 matching 9 bases. CDR1 is SEHNR and CDR2 is FQNEAQ in the germline V gene (reference sequence). This CDR3 comprises 13 residues. The J segment lost 8 bases and the V segment lost 8 bases, leaving 8 bases of the junction unmatched. CDR3 in DNA: TGTGCCAGCGAGGCGGGAGGGCAACTTACGCAGTATTTT. Amino acids: CASEAGGQLTQYF.

This clonotype was found many times. The genes are TRBV12-3 or TRBV12-4 and TRBJ1-3, with TRBD1 as a possible D gene (5 bases). Trimming took 11 bases from V and 1 from J, leaving 6 bases between them. The CDR3 is made up of 11 amino acids. The DNA of the CDR3 is TGTGCCGGGGGGTCTGGAAACACCATATATTTT. Its translation: CAGGSGNTIYF.

This clonotype was observed at least ten times. The DNA of the CDR3 is TGCGCCAGCAGACGTGGACAGGCCTACGAGCAGTACTTC. Its translation: CASRRGQAYEQYF. This sequence joins TRBV5-1 and TRBJ2-7; 7 bases map to TRBD1. The germline V gene has CDR1 SGHRS and CDR2 YFSETQ. With V trimmed by 5 bases and J by 2 bases, 4 bases remained unmatched. The CDR3 spans 13 residues.

This clonotype has at least ten counts. The chain recombines TRBV20-1 with TRBJ2-1, with TRBD2 matching 9 bases. The CDR3 spans 15 residues. The germline gives CDR1 DFQATT, CDR2 SNEGSKA (reference sequence). The chain's CDR3 is CSAPGGTSFGSEQFF. Written as DNA, the CDR3 is TGCAGCGCCCCCGGAGGGACTAGCTTCGGATCTGAGCAGTTCTTC.

There are many counts of this clonotype. CDR3 in amino acids: CSANQAGRGNEQFF. In DNA, the CDR3 is TGCAGTGCCAACCAGGCTGGTAGGGGTAATGAGCAGTTCTTC. J is TRBJ2-1 and V is TRBV20-1, with D tentatively TRBD1 (5 bases). V was shortened by 6 bases and J by 7 bases, with 19 bases between the two germline ends. Looked up from germline, CDR1 is DFQATT and CDR2 is SNEGSKA (reference sequence). CDR3 length: 14 amino acids.

This clonotype was picked up many times. V is TRBV29-1 and J is TRBJ2-7, with 8 bases lining up with TRBD1. Germline V gene sequence: CDR1 SQVTM, CDR2 ANQGSEA. The CDR3 extends over 12 amino acids. The V and J ends lost 6 bases and 4 bases, in that order; junction bases with no gene match: 5. CDR3 in DNA: TGCAGCGTGAGACAGGGGCCATACGAGCAGTACTTC. Translation gives CSVRQGPYEQYF.

This clonotype was recorded at least ten times. The chain uses TRBV14 and TRBJ2-4, with D possibly being TRBD2 (6 bases). This CDR3 comprises 15 residues. V gave up 0 bases and J gave up 8 bases, with 14 bases separating them. Germline lookup yields CDR1 SGHDN and CDR2 FVKESK. CDR3 sequence (DNA): TGTGCCAGCAGCCAAGATAAGGGGAGGTTGGACATTCAGTACTTC. Translated: CASSQDKGRLDIQYF.